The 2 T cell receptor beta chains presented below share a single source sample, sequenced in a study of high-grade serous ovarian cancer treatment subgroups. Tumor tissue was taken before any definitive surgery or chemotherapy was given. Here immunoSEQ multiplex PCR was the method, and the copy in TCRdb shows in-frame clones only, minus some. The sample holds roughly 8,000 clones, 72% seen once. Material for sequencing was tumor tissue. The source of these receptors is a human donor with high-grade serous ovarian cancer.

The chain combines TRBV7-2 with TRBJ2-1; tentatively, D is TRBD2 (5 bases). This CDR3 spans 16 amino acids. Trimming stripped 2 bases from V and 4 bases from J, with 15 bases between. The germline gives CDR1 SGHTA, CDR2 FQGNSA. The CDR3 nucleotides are TGTGCCAGCAGCTTAACTGTAGCGAGACCTTACAATGAGCAGTTCTTC. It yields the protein CASSLTVARPYNEQFF.

The CDR3 protein is CSVDRTGSSYNEQFF. CDR3 nucleotides: TGCAGCGTTGATCGGACAGGTAGCTCCTACAATGAGCAGTTCTTC. The rearrangement uses TRBV29-1 and TRBJ2-1, with TRBD1 identical over 7 bases. CDR1 is SQVTM and CDR2 is ANQGSEA in the germline V gene. The CDR3 covers 15 residues. The ends lost 3 bases at V and 0 bases at J; junction bases unmatched: 5.